This TCR beta chain was recovered during a study of OX40 agonist ivuxolimab in advanced cancers. The CDR3 covers 15 residues. V lost 3 bases to trimming and J lost 1 base, with 9 bases between them. CDR1 and CDR2 from the germline V gene are MNHEY and SMNVEV (reference sequence). Using immunoSEQ multiplex PCR, the repertoire was profiled, and TCRdb retains in-frame clones only, with some absent. Of about 70,000 clones in the sample, about 86% are singletons; the top ten hold about 2.1%. The V gene is TRBV27, the J gene TRBJ2-2; D ambiguous. This TCR was recovered from an adult with an advanced solid tumor such as melanoma, head and neck, liver or kidney cancer. This sample comprised CD4+ or CD8+ T cells sorted from blood, obtained in a trial of the OX40 agonist ivuxolimab. Here the CDR3 DNA reads TGTGCCAGCAGTTTTATCGGGCAGAACACCGGGGAGCTGTTTTTT. Translation: CASSFIGQNTGELFF.